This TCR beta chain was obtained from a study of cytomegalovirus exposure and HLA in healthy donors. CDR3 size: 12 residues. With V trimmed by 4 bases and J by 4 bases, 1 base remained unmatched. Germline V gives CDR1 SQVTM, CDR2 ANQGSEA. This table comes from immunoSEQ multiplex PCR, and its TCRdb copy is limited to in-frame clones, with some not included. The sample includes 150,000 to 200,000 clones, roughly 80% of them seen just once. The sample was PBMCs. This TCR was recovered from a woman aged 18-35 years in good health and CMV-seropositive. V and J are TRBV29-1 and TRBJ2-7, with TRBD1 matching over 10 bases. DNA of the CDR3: TGCAGCGTTGGGGACAGGGGTTACGAGCAGTACTTC. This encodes CSVGDRGYEQYF.